Below, 29 T cell receptor beta chains from the same sample are listed, as sequenced in a study of T cell responses to AZD1222 COVID-19 vaccine (dated by TCRdb to 2020 to 2022). Library construction relied on the immunoSEQ multiplex PCR assay. In its TCRdb copy, this immuneACCESS table keeps in-frame sequences only and misses some clones. Where compared with another copy, unresolved V genes explain less than half of these, and the others have no known cause. This sample is represented by some 74,000 clones; around 90% of them were singletons. The top ten constitute approximately 1.3% of the sample. Sample time point, as interpreted from the label and publication: about 28 days (+/-7) after the second vaccine dose. The sample here was peripheral blood, taken 28 days after the second AZD1222 dose. These receptors were obtained from an adult who received the AZD1222 COVID-19 vaccine.

The sample holds one count of this clone. J is TRBJ1-2 and V is TRBV5-1, with D perhaps matching TRBD1 (5 bases). The germline CDR1 and CDR2 sequences are SGHRS and YFSETQ. The CDR3 sequence is 16 residues long. Trimming took 4 bases from V and 0 from J, leaving 16 bases between them. CDR3 DNA: TGCGCCAGCAGCCCGGGACTGGAAATAGCTAACTATGGCTACACCTTC. Encoded protein: CASSPGLEIANYGYTF.

The V and J genes are TRBV18 and TRBJ1-3, with no clear D. Deletions cut 1 base from V and 0 bases from J, with 4 bases between. CDR3 length: 14 amino acids. The germline gives CDR1 KGHSH, CDR2 LQKENI. The CDR3, as DNA: TGTGCCAGCTCACCACAGAACTCTGGAAACACCATATATTTT. Its protein product is CASSPQNSGNTIYF.

The chain uses TRBV27 and TRBJ2-1; weak D call: TRBD1 (6 bases). With 0 bases removed from V and 0 bases from J, the gap between germline ends came to 15 bases. The CDR3 runs to 18 residues. From germline, CDR1 is MNHEY and CDR2 SMNVEV (reference sequence). CDR3 loop: CASSLSDYREHSYNEQFF. The CDR3 DNA sequence: TGTGCCAGCAGTTTATCAGATTACAGGGAACACTCCTACAATGAGCAGTTCTTC.

This clone was detected only once. The chain links TRBV3-1 (or the pseudogene TRBV3-2) to TRBJ2-1; D ambiguous. This CDR3 has 14 residues. Trimming removed 2 bases from V and 6 bases from J, with 11 bases in between. Germline V gene sequence: CDR1 LGHDT, CDR2 YNNKEL (reference sequence). DNA of the CDR3: TGTGCCAGCAGCCAAATTAGGGCCGGCAATGAGCAGTTCTTC. Its protein product is CASSQIRAGNEQFF.

This chain joins TRBV7-9 and TRBJ2-1, with no clear D. This CDR3 is 12 amino acids long. The ends were cut back, 2 bases at V and 12 bases at J, with 11 bases in the middle. Looked up from germline, CDR1 is SEHNR and CDR2 is FQNEAQ (reference sequence). The CDR3 sequence is CASSLNGGLQFF. The CDR3 bases are TGTGCCAGCAGCTTAAACGGCGGCTTGCAGTTCTTC.

V is TRBV10-3 and J is TRBJ2-2; D remains ambiguous. V was cut by 0 bases and J by 4 bases, with 12 bases left in between. This CDR3 is 16 amino acids long. Per the germline V gene, CDR1 is ENHRY and CDR2 is SYGVKD. Written as DNA, the CDR3 is TGTGCCATCAGTGAGTCTAGTGGTTTTGGCACCGGGGAGCTGTTTTTT. Translated: CAISESSGFGTGELFF.

The chain combines TRBV7-6 with TRBJ2-3; D possibly corresponds to TRBD2 (5 bases). Germline-derived CDR1 and CDR2 are SGHVS and FNYEAQ. This CDR3 contains 15 residues. Trimming took off 5 bases at V and 0 bases at J, with 12 bases between the two ends. This chain's CDR3 is CASSASRASTDTQYF. In nucleotides, the CDR3 is TGTGCCAGCAGCGCCTCGCGGGCTAGCACAGATACGCAGTATTTT.

The gene calls are TRBV7-2 and TRBJ1-2; D is unclear. This CDR3 contains 14 residues. Between the trimmed V and J ends, which lost 4 bases and 8 bases, there was a span of 17 bases. Per the germline V gene, CDR1 is SGHTA and CDR2 is FQGNSA. In DNA form, the CDR3 reads TGTGCCAGCAGCTCGGGATCTCGGATACGCGGCTACACCTTC. This sequence encodes CASSSGSRIRGYTF.

The J gene is TRBJ1-5, the V gene TRBV19; perhaps TRBD1 as D (5 bases). The CDR3 has 12 amino acids. Trimming shortened V by 6 bases and J by 5 bases, and 8 bases separated the two germline ends. Germline loops: CDR1 LNHDA, CDR2 SQIVND (reference sequence). CDR3 DNA sequence: TGTGCCAGTAGCCTACAGGATCAGCCCCAGCATTTT. Amino acids: CASSLQDQPQHF.

This sequence joins TRBV4-2 and TRBJ2-5; tentative D call: TRBD2 (7 bases). Trimming took off 1 base at V and 0 bases at J, with 18 bases between the two ends. This CDR3 region has 18 residues. CDR1 is LGHNA and CDR2 is YNFKEQ in the germline V gene. CDR3 in amino acids: CASSQAGGLWGNQETQYF. DNA for the CDR3: TGTGCCAGCAGCCAAGCGGGGGGCTTATGGGGGAACCAAGAGACCCAGTACTTC.

In its sample, this clone was seen once. The genes are TRBV19 and TRBJ2-1; 10 bases align to TRBD1. V gave up 7 bases and J gave up 7 bases; unmatched junction bases: 7. This CDR3 comprises 14 residues. Germline V gene sequence: CDR1 LNHDA, CDR2 SQIVND (reference sequence). The CDR3 protein is CASMRTGGLNEQFF. The CDR3 coding sequence is TGTGCCAGTATGAGGACAGGGGGATTGAATGAGCAGTTCTTC.

The CDR3 loop reads CASGDSGRASYNEQFF. The CDR3 DNA reads as TGTGCCAGCGGGGATTCCGGGAGGGCCTCCTACAATGAGCAGTTCTTC. The V call is TRBV7-8, the J call TRBJ2-1; TRBD2 agrees at 8 bases. Germline assignment: CDR1 SGHVS and CDR2 FQNEAQ. Trimming took 8 bases from V and 0 from J; bases not matched to a gene: 9. CDR3 length: 16 amino acids.

The chain couples TRBV30 to TRBJ2-7, with 7 nucleotides matching TRBD2. The CDR3 has 15 residues. J lost 1 base, V lost 1 base, and 7 bases had no gene match. Germline CDR1 is GTSNPN and CDR2 is SVGIG (reference sequence). The CDR3 spells CAWSAREGGSYEQYF. Written as DNA, the CDR3 is TGTGCCTGGAGTGCTCGTGAGGGAGGGTCCTACGAGCAGTACTTC.

This sequence joins TRBV6-6 and TRBJ2-7; tentative D call: TRBD1 (6 bases). Per the germline V gene, CDR1 is MNHNY and CDR2 is SVGAGI (reference sequence). V was pared by 2 bases and J by 6 bases, with 14 bases between. The CDR3 has 14 amino acids. DNA of the CDR3: TGTGCCAGCAGTTACCCGGTTGGGGGCGGCGAGCAGTACTTC. Its translation: CASSYPVGGGEQYF.

The V gene is TRBV6-2 or TRBV6-3, the J gene TRBJ2-3; no firm D call. CDR1 MNHEY and CDR2 SVGEGT come from the germline V gene. CDR3 size: 15 residues. Trimming left V 2 bases short and J 1 base short, with 10 bases between. CDR3 DNA sequence: TGTGCCAGCAGTTACAGAGGAATCGGCACAGATACGCAGTATTTT. Translated: CASSYRGIGTDTQYF.

The chain carries TRBV6-5 and TRBJ2-3; maybe TRBD2 (6 bases). Germline assignment: CDR1 MNHEY and CDR2 SVGAGI. This CDR3 has 14 residues. The V gene lost 0 bases and the J gene lost 7 bases, with 11 bases spanning the gap. This CDR3 reads CASSYSAGRNTQYF. DNA of the CDR3: TGTGCCAGCAGTTACTCCGCAGGGAGGAATACGCAGTATTTT.

This clone is a singleton in its sample. V and J are TRBV2 and TRBJ2-3; 8 bases map to TRBD2. The germline gives CDR1 SNHLY, CDR2 FYNNEI. The ends lost 6 bases at V and 1 base at J; junction bases unmatched: 6. The CDR3 has 15 amino acids. Here the CDR3 reads CASRLSGSGTDTQYF. DNA for the CDR3: TGTGCCAGCAGACTAAGCGGGAGTGGCACAGATACGCAGTATTTT.

This clone was counted a single time. The chain is built from TRBV7-2 and TRBJ2-1; 12 nucleotides match TRBD2. Germline V gene lookup returns CDR1 SGHTA and CDR2 FQGNSA. J lost 8 bases, V lost 1 base, and 15 bases had no gene match. The CDR3 contains 19 residues. The CDR3 here is CASSLVLYGTSGRNYEQFF. The CDR3, as DNA: TGTGCCAGCAGCTTAGTTTTGTATGGTACTAGCGGGAGGAATTATGAGCAGTTCTTC.

V and J are TRBV30 and TRBJ1-6; 8 positions agree with TRBD1. The CDR3 is 14 amino acids. In germline, CDR1 is GTSNPN, CDR2 SVGIG (reference sequence). V was pared by 3 bases and J by 9 bases, with 7 bases of the junction left unmatched. The CDR3 DNA sequence: TGTGCCTGGAGGGGGACAGGCGGTCGTTCACCCCTCCACTTT. Amino acids: CAWRGTGGRSPLHF.

The V gene is TRBV6-2 or TRBV6-3, the J gene TRBJ2-1; D is perhaps TRBD2 (5 bases). The CDR3 spans 15 residues. Germline V CDR1 and CDR2: MNHEY, SVGEGT. The V gene lost 5 bases and the J gene lost 2 bases, with 13 bases spanning the gap. The CDR3 DNA reads TGTGCCAGCAGTCGTAATCTAGCACCCTACAATGAGCAGTTCTTC. Protein sequence: CASSRNLAPYNEQFF.

V and J are TRBV9 and TRBJ1-2; the match to TRBD1 covers 8 bases. The CDR3 is made up of 14 amino acids. The V gene's germline CDR1 is SGDLS and CDR2 YYNGEE. V was pared by 4 bases and J by 8 bases, with 10 bases of the junction left unmatched. The chain's CDR3 is CASSLGQGNLGYTF. CDR3 nucleotides: TGTGCCAGCAGCCTAGGACAGGGAAATCTCGGCTACACCTTC.

The V gene is TRBV19, the J gene TRBJ2-3; D is undetermined. The CDR3 length is 13 residues. Germline CDR1 reads LNHDA; CDR2 reads SQIVND (reference sequence). Trimming took off 10 bases at V and 2 bases at J, with 13 bases between the two ends. The chain's CDR3 is CATTGVSTDTQYF. For the CDR3, the DNA is TGTGCCACCACTGGGGTCTCCACAGATACGCAGTATTTT.

The chain is built from TRBV6-1 and TRBJ2-6; tentatively, D is TRBD1 (6 bases). Germline loops: CDR1 MNHNS, CDR2 SASEGT. Trimming removed 3 bases from V and 0 bases from J, with 15 bases in between. The CDR3 extends over 18 amino acids. DNA of the CDR3: TGTGCCAGCAGTGAGTCGACAGGTCTACCCTCTGGGGCCAACGTCCTGACTTTC. Protein product: CASSESTGLPSGANVLTF.

This clone appeared a single time. V is TRBV27 and J is TRBJ1-6; D not certain. Deletions cut 5 bases from V and 5 bases from J, with 4 bases between. CDR3 length: 12 residues. The V gene's germline CDR1 is MNHEY and CDR2 SMNVEV (reference sequence). CDR3 amino acids: CASSTNNSPLHF. CDR3 bases: TGTGCCAGCAGTACCAATAATTCACCCCTCCACTTT.

This clone was seen once. CDR3 DNA: TGCGCCAGCAGCTTTACAGGGCTGGAAAATGGCTACACCTTC. Translating it yields CASSFTGLENGYTF. The genes are TRBV5-1 and TRBJ1-2; perhaps TRBD1 as D (6 bases). Deletions cut 2 bases from V and 6 bases from J, with 14 bases between. The V gene's germline CDR1 is SGHRS and CDR2 YFSETQ. The CDR3 loop spans 14 amino acids. The whole variable domain, filled in from reference TRBV5-1 and TRBJ1-2, reads KAGVTQTPRYLIKTRGQQVTLSCSPISGHRSVSWYQQTPGQGLQFLFEYFSETQRNKGNFPGRFSGRQFSNSRSEMNVSTLELGDSALYLCASSFTGLENGYTFGSGTRLTVV.

This rearrangement joins TRBV7-2 to TRBJ1-5; TRBD1 agrees at 9 bases. V was clipped by 1 base and J by 5 bases; unmatched bases: 3. CDR3 size: 15 residues. Germline-derived CDR1 and CDR2 are SGHTA and FQGNSA. The chain's CDR3 is CASSLVGQGYQPQHF. The CDR3 DNA reads TGTGCCAGCAGCTTAGTGGGACAGGGCTATCAGCCCCAGCATTTT.

This sequence joins TRBV10-3 and TRBJ2-1; 9 bases match TRBD2. Looked up from germline, CDR1 is ENHRY and CDR2 is SYGVKD. The CDR3 spans 15 residues. The ends lost 7 bases at V and 8 bases at J; junction bases unmatched: 12. The CDR3 DNA is TGTGCCATCAATGATCCAGGAGCGGGAGGCGATGAGCAGTTCTTC. It yields the protein CAINDPGAGGDEQFF.

The rearrangement links TRBV5-5 to TRBJ2-7; the D gene is possibly TRBD2 (6 bases). Trimming removed 4 bases at V and 0 bases at J, with 14 bases between. This CDR3 is 15 amino acids long. The germline V gene has CDR1 SGHKS and CDR2 YYEKEE (reference sequence). CDR3 in amino acids: CASSRAGTVSYEQYF. The CDR3 DNA follows: TGTGCCAGCAGCAGGGCCGGGACTGTCTCCTACGAGCAGTACTTC.

As DNA, the CDR3 is TGCGCCAGCCAGTTCGAGCTGAACACTGAAGCTTTCTTT. Translation gives CASQFELNTEAFF. V and J are TRBV10-1 and TRBJ1-1; D is unclear. The CDR3 contains 13 residues. V dropped 8 bases and J dropped 0 bases, with 10 bases sitting between them. The germline CDR1 and CDR2 sequences are WNHNN and SYGVQD (reference sequence).